Sequencing of this TCR beta chain was carried out in a study of CD8+ T cells in alopecia areata. RNA was extracted and reverse transcribed into cDNA as the sequencing template. Some clones are missing from TCRdb's copy, which holds only in-frame ones; the method was immunoSEQ multiplex PCR. The data contain 150,000 to 200,000 clones, roughly three fifths of them singletons. J gave up 4 bases and V 5 bases, and 5 bases lay outside the gene matches. The CDR3 loop spans 14 amino acids. Per germline, CDR1 MGHDK and CDR2 SYGVNS. Treatment defined: oral pan-JAK inhibitor, 5-10 mg twice daily. The researchers isolated CD4+ and CD8+ T cells from PBMCs by sorting.

The chain recombines TRBV25-1 with TRBJ2-7; 10 nucleotides agree with TRBD1. Sequencing was performed on CD4+ T cells sorted from blood, taken around week 49, from a patient treated with tofacitinib. The source of this sequence is a human donor with alopecia areata. The CDR3: CASSSAGQGYEQYF. CDR3 DNA: TGTGCCAGCAGTAGCGCGGGACAGGGGTACGAGCAGTACTTC.